This T cell receptor (beta chain) emerged from a study of T cell changes during pregnancy in multiple sclerosis. This clone was recorded once. Data came from immunoSEQ multiplex PCR; TCRdb stores just in-frame clones and leaves some out. This table has some 59,000 clones, roughly nine tenths appearing once. Germline loops: CDR1 SEHNR, CDR2 FQNEAQ (reference sequence). With V trimmed by 3 bases and J by 3 bases, 4 bases remained unmatched. This CDR3 region has 15 residues. This sample comprised peripheral blood, obtained in the first trimester of pregnancy. This chain connects TRBV7-9 to TRBJ2-3, with 9 bases that match TRBD2. This clonotype originated in a female donor with multiple sclerosis, enrolled in a pregnancy study. The CDR3 protein is CASSFGGGATDTQYF. The CDR3 nucleotides read TGTGCCAGCAGCTTCGGCGGGGGGGCTACAGATACGCAGTATTTT.